These T cell receptor beta chains were read from a single sample in a study of metastatic and nonmetastatic thyroid tumors. MiXCR re-clonotyped the PCR reads for TCRdb. The profile shows around 89,000 clones, under 15% of them singletons. Sequencing was done on a sample of blood. The source of these receptors is a female donor with papillary thyroid cancer or a benign thyroid nodule (not recorded which). Some clones in this sample may be carry-over from other donors' samples. CDR3s include the opening cysteine and the closing phenylalanine or tryptophan. Each record gives: J gene, V gene, clone size, D gene, CDR3 DNA, CDR3 protein. D genes are given only for firm matches. Not all rows give a size; the values are once, few, many and, for expanded clones, a class.

>TRBJ1-5|TRBV6-1|-|-
TGTGCCAGCAGGGGACCGAACAATCAGCCCCAGCATTTT
CASRGPNNQPQHF
>TRBJ2-2|TRBV5-1|many|-
TGCGCCAGCAGCTTGGAGGGCAGTGCGAACACCGGGGAGCTGTTTTTT
CASSLEGSANTGELFF
>TRBJ2-1|TRBV11-1|many|TRBD2
TGTGCCAGCAGCCCCCGGGGGGGTCTGTACAATGAGCAGTTCTTC
CASSPRGGLYNEQFF
>TRBJ1-4|TRBV9|few|-
TGTGCCAGCAGCGTAGATGAAGGGCCTAACGGCCCCTTTAATGAAAAACTGTTTTTT
CASSVDEGPNGPFNEKLFF
>TRBJ2-3|TRBV4-2|few|-
TGTGCCAGCCGAGGCCCCACAGATACGCAGTATTTT
CASRGPTDTQYF
>TRBJ1-5|TRBV24-1|few|-
TGTACCACCAGTGAGAGGGGTAGCAATCAGCCCCAGCATTTT
CTTSERGSNQPQHF
>TRBJ2-3|TRBV7-2|many|-
TGTGCCAGCAGCCCTTACCCCCGGGGCTTACCCACAGATACGCAGTATTTT
CASSPYPRGLPTDTQYF
>TRBJ1-2|TRBV29-1|few|TRBD1
TGCAGCGTCGAAGATCCCGACAGGGGGCATGGCTACACCTTC
CSVEDPDRGHGYTF
>TRBJ2-2|TRBV18|many|-
TGTGCCAGCTCACCACAGCAGGGTGCCCCCGGGGAGCTGTTTTTT
CASSPQQGAPGELFF
>TRBJ1-2|TRBV2|many|-
TGTGCCAGCAGTTTCGGGGAATTAGGCTACACCTTC
CASSFGELGYTF
>TRBJ2-2|TRBV9|many|TRBD1
TGTGCCAGCAGCGTAGGAGGAGGAGGGACAGGAAGGGACACCGGGGAGCTGTTTTTT
CASSVGGGGTGRDTGELFF
>TRBJ1-1|TRBV4-1|many|-
TGCGCCAGCAGCCCCCGCCCCCAGGGCGTGAACACTGAAGCTTTCTTT
CASSPRPQGVNTEAFF
>TRBJ1-2|TRBV7-2|many|-
TGTGCCAGCAGCTTCTATCGACAGGAGGATGGCTACACCTTC
CASSFYRQEDGYTF
>TRBJ2-7|TRBV28|many|-
TGTGCCAGCAGTTTGGTTTACGAGCAGTACTTC
CASSLVYEQYF
>TRBJ1-2|TRBV7-2|many|-
TGTGCCAGCTTCGCATTACAGGGACCCTCCTTTGGCTACACCTTC
CASFALQGPSFGYTF
>TRBJ2-5|TRBV27|many|TRBD1
TGTGCCAGCAGTTCCATCGACAGGGAAGAGACCCAGTACTTC
CASSSIDREETQYF
>TRBJ2-5|TRBV3-1|-|-
TGTGCCAGCAACCTCCTTGGATCAGAGACCCAGTACTTC
CASNLLGSETQYF
>TRBJ1-4|TRBV7-9|many|-
TGTGCCAGCGCCTTACAGGGCTTATCTGAAAAACTGTTTTTT
CASALQGLSEKLFF
>TRBJ2-3|TRBV7-8|once|-
TGTGCCAGCAGAGTAGGGACATTTTTAAGCACAGATACGCAGTATTTT
CASRVGTFLSTDTQYF
>TRBJ1-2|TRBV10-3|few|TRBD1
TGTGCCAGCAGTTATGGACAGGCTTATGGCTACACCTTC
CASSYGQAYGYTF
>TRBJ2-6|TRBV28|many|-
TGTGCCAGCAGCCTAGGGGGGAGGGGGGCCAACGTCCTGACTTTC
CASSLGGRGANVLTF
>TRBJ1-6|TRBV7-8|many|-
TGTGCCAGCAGCTTAGGAGTCAGGGAGTCCTATAATTCACCCCTCCACTTT
CASSLGVRESYNSPLHF
>TRBJ2-1|TRBV4-1|-|-
TGCGCCAGCAGCGAAGGACTAAGGGTGGCCTCCTACAATGAGCAGTTCTTC
CASSEGLRVASYNEQFF
>TRBJ2-1|TRBV7-9|many|-
TGTGCCAGCAGCGCCGGAACGTACAATGAGCAGTTCTTC
CASSAGTYNEQFF
>TRBJ1-1|TRBV30|many|-
TGTGCCTGGTCCGGGGTGAACACTGAAGCTTTCTTT
CAWSGVNTEAFF
>TRBJ2-7|TRBV6-5|-|TRBD2
TGTGCCAGCAGTTACGACGGGACTATAAGCTACGAGCAGTACTTC
CASSYDGTISYEQYF
>TRBJ1-5|TRBV15|many|-
TGTGCCACCGGGCAGAATAGCAATCAGCCCCAGCATTTT
CATGQNSNQPQHF
>TRBJ2-2|TRBV12-3/TRBV12-4|many|-
TGTGCCAGCAGTTTAGGGTGGGGGCCCGGGGAGCTGTTTTTT
CASSLGWGPGELFF
>TRBJ2-7|TRBV7-9|many|-
TGTGCCAGCAGCTTAACTGACGCCTACGAGCAGTACTTC
CASSLTDAYEQYF
>TRBJ2-7|TRBV20-1|many|-
TGCAGTGCTAGAGGGGGGCCAGAAGAGCAGTACTTC
CSARGGPEEQYF
>TRBJ2-1|TRBV6-1|few|-
TGTGCCAGCAGGGACTACTCGAACTCCTACAATGAGCAGTTCTTC
CASRDYSNSYNEQFF
>TRBJ2-1|TRBV5-4|-|TRBD2
TGTGCCAGCAGCTTGGAACTAGCGAACTACAATGAGCAGTTCTTC
CASSLELANYNEQFF
>TRBJ2-7|TRBV6-6|many|-
TGTGCCAGCAGTTACTCGATAAACTGGGACTCCGAGCAGTACTTC
CASSYSINWDSEQYF
>TRBJ2-3|TRBV19|-|TRBD2
TGTGCCAGTAGTCCAGGGACTAGCGGGGGAGAAGGAAGCACAGATACTCAGTATTTT
CASSPGTSGGEGSTDTQYF
>TRBJ2-2|TRBV4-1|-|-
TGCGCCAGCAGCCAAGACAGAATCACCGGGGAGCTGTTTTTT
CASSQDRITGELFF
>TRBJ1-2|TRBV6-2/TRBV6-3|many|-
TGTGCCAGCAGGCCACGTGGCGGTGGCTACACCTTC
CASRPRGGGYTF
>TRBJ1-2|TRBV11-1|-|TRBD1
TGTGCCAGCGACCGGGACAGGTCAGGGGGGGTCTTCTATGGCTACACCTTC
CASDRDRSGGVFYGYTF
>TRBJ1-1|TRBV14|many|TRBD1
TGTGCCAGCAGCCCCCACGACAGGGCCCGAGGGACTGAAGCTTTCTTT
CASSPHDRARGTEAFF
>TRBJ1-6|TRBV20-1|few|-
TGCAGTGCTAGTCGAGGGGAAGGGAATTCGCCCCTCCACTTT
CSASRGEGNSPLHF
>TRBJ2-2|TRBV6-1|many|TRBD2
TGTGCTAGCAGCCCCTTGGGGGGGGGAACCGGGGAGCTGTTTTTT
CASSPLGGGTGELFF
>TRBJ2-7|TRBV4-1|many|-
TGCGCCAGCAGTTACGAGGGACGGAGACCCTACGAGCAGTACTTC
CASSYEGRRPYEQYF
>TRBJ2-7|TRBV20-1|many|-
TGCAGTGCGGGCAGGGGACTCCCTTTTAACTTC
CSAGRGLPFNF
>TRBJ2-5|TRBV19|medium-sized|TRBD2
TGTGCCACCGGGACTAGCAAAGAGACCCAGTACTTC
CATGTSKETQYF
>TRBJ1-2|TRBV11-2|many|TRBD1
TGTGCCAGCAGCTTAGATGGATCAGGGGGGTATGGCTACACCTTC
CASSLDGSGGYGYTF
>TRBJ2-3|TRBV25-1|many|-
TGTGCCAGCAGTGAATTAAAGAGAGGGTTGGGCACAGATACGCAGTATTTT
CASSELKRGLGTDTQYF